The 24 T cell receptor beta chains presented below share a single source sample, sequenced in a study of identifying expanded T cells in peripheral blood (dated by TCRdb to about 2019). The library was made by the immunoSEQ multiplex PCR assay. This immuneACCESS table, as held by TCRdb, lists in-frame sequences with V and J called but not all clones. Of the missing ones, under half trace to an unresolved V gene in checked studies; the others have no known cause. Counted in this sample were more than 75,000 clones; 75% to 90% of them appeared once. Roughly 5.5% of the sample is taken by the ten largest. Specimen: blood. The receptors stem from a person between 18 and 75 years old in good health.

V is TRBV21-1 and J is TRBJ1-3; TRBD1 was called by the table and not checked on the DNA. TRBV21-1 represents a pseudogene. The CDR3 loop spans 16 amino acids. The CDR3, as DNA: TGTGCCAACCCCGTTGACAGCCGCGACTCTGGAAACACCATATATTTT. It codes for CANPVDSRDSGNTIYF.

The CDR3 DNA reads as TGTGCCAGCAGTTACACCGGGACAGGCCATGAAAAACTGTTTTTT. Translating it yields CASSYTGTGHEKLFF. This chain joins TRBV6-5 and TRBJ1-4, with 8 bases lining up with TRBD1. CDR3 size: 15 residues. Trimming cost V 2 bases and J 6 bases; bases outside gene matches: 5. From germline, CDR1 is MNHEY and CDR2 SVGAGI.

The V call is TRBV7-6, the J call TRBJ2-7; D might be TRBD2 (6 bases). Between the trimmed V and J ends, which lost 4 bases and 7 bases, there was a span of 17 bases. CDR3 length equals 14 residues. Germline CDR1 SGHVS, CDR2 FNYEAQ. The CDR3 bases are TGTGCCAGCAGCTCCGGGGCGATCCGGGGGGAGCAGTACTTC. It translates to CASSSGAIRGEQYF.

This clone has just a few counts. This chain joins TRBV7-9 and TRBJ1-1; D remains unclear. Germline CDR1 SEHNR, CDR2 FQNEAQ (reference sequence). Trimming took 5 bases from V and 5 from J, leaving 12 bases between them. The CDR3 is 13 amino acids. CDR3 in amino acids: CASSPERRTEAFF. CDR3 bases: TGTGCCAGCAGCCCAGAACGACGGACTGAAGCTTTCTTT.

The rearrangement links TRBV6-5 to TRBJ1-1; 8 bases line up with TRBD1. After removal of 8 bases from V and 0 bases from J, the junction contained 8 bases not matched to a gene. CDR1 and CDR2 from the germline V gene are MNHEY and SVGAGI. This CDR3 contains 15 residues. The CDR3: CASWGQVGVNTEAFF. CDR3 DNA sequence: TGTGCCAGCTGGGGACAGGTTGGGGTGAACACTGAAGCTTTCTTT.

This sequence joins TRBV5-1 and TRBJ1-4; D is uncertain. The germline V gene encodes CDR1 SGHRS and CDR2 YFSETQ. The CDR3 is 15 residues long. Trimming cost V 3 bases and J 5 bases, with 14 bases left between them. In DNA form, the CDR3 reads TGCGCCAGCAGCTCAAGCCAAACTGCCAATGAAAAACTGTTTTTT. Translation gives CASSSSQTANEKLFF.

The rearrangement joins TRBV19 to TRBJ1-4, with a tentative D call TRBD1 (5 bases). The V and J ends lost 8 bases and 2 bases respectively, with 21 bases between them. CDR1 and CDR2 from the germline V gene are LNHDA and SQIVND (reference sequence). The CDR3 totals 17 residues. The CDR3 DNA sequence: TGTGCCAGTGGGGACGTTGTGACCTGGTCGACTAATGAAAAACTGTTTTTT. Protein: CASGDVVTWSTNEKLFF.

J is TRBJ2-2 and V is TRBV11-2; weak D call: TRBD1 (6 bases). The CDR3 is made up of 15 amino acids. Germline V lookup: CDR1 SGHAT, CDR2 FQNNGV. V shed 3 bases and J shed 5 bases, with 13 bases lying between them. CDR3 sequence (DNA): TGTGCCAGCAGCTTGGGGGCCCAGTGGACCGGGGAGCTGTTTTTT. Translating gives CASSLGAQWTGELFF.

The V gene is TRBV30, the J gene TRBJ1-5; D is unclear. This CDR3 is 17 amino acids long. Between the trimmed V and J ends, which lost 0 bases and 0 bases, there was a span of 15 bases. Germline V gene lookup returns CDR1 GTSNPN and CDR2 SVGIG (reference sequence). The CDR3, as DNA: TGTGCCTGGAGTGTCCACGGACTGCTTCCTAGCAATCAGCCCCAGCATTTT. Its translation: CAWSVHGLLPSNQPQHF.

The table lists this clone with a few counts. This sequence joins TRBV5-4 and TRBJ1-6; 7 bases are a match to TRBD1. Per germline, CDR1 SGHNT and CDR2 YYREEE (reference sequence). The CDR3 covers 14 residues. V shed 3 bases and J 8 bases; nucleotides not matched to a gene: 5. CDR3 sequence: CASSSYRGDSPLHF. CDR3 nucleotides: TGTGCCAGCAGCTCGTACAGGGGAGATTCACCCCTCCACTTT. The full variable domain, in which reference TRBV5-4 and TRBJ1-6 provide the parts outside the CDR3, is ETGVTQSPTHLIKTRGQQVTLRCSSQSGHNTVSWYQQALGQGPQFIFQYYREEENGRGNFPPRFSGLQFPNYSSELNVNALELDDSALYLCASSSYRGDSPLHFGNGTRLTVT.

The chain carries TRBV30 and TRBJ2-5; 7 bases map to TRBD1. V lost 3 bases and J lost 1; bases outside the gene matches: 14. The germline V gene has CDR1 GTSNPN and CDR2 SVGIG (reference sequence). CDR3 length: 17 residues. In DNA, the CDR3 is TGTGCCTGGAGAACTCCCCTTGGCCGGGACAGCCAAGAGACCCAGTACTTC. Translated, it gives CAWRTPLGRDSQETQYF.

The CDR3 region has the DNA TGCGCCAGCAGCTTGGAACAGGCGAGGGTGAACACTGAAGCTTTCTTT. Translated, it gives CASSLEQARVNTEAFF. The chain carries TRBV5-1 and TRBJ1-1; D may be TRBD1 (5 bases). This CDR3 region has 16 residues. The ends were cut back, 0 bases at V and 0 bases at J, with 12 bases in the middle. Per germline, CDR1 SGHRS and CDR2 YFSETQ.

This clone came up a few times. This chain joins TRBV7-8 and TRBJ2-7, with D possibly TRBD1 on 6 matching bases. CDR3 length: 15 residues. Germline values: CDR1 SGHVS, CDR2 FQNEAQ. V shed 6 bases and J shed 5 bases, with 20 bases lying between them. The CDR3 coding sequence is TGTGCCAGCAGGCACACTCAGGGGCCCATTAACGAGCAGTACTTC. Protein product: CASRHTQGPINEQYF.

The chain carries TRBV19 and TRBJ1-2; D is undetermined. The germline gives CDR1 LNHDA, CDR2 SQIVND (reference sequence). CDR3 length: 14 amino acids. Trimming stripped 6 bases from V and 4 bases from J, with 15 bases between. CDR3 sequence: CASSQALEVYGYTF. The CDR3 DNA follows: TGTGCCAGTAGCCAGGCGCTGGAAGTCTATGGCTACACCTTC.

The genes are TRBV5-6 and TRBJ1-2; D is unclear. With 1 base removed from V and 7 bases from J, the gap between germline ends came to 5 bases. CDR1 SGHDT and CDR2 YYEEEE come from the germline V gene. The CDR3 runs 11 residues. The CDR3 region has the DNA TGTGCCAGCAGCTTGAATGTTGGCTACACCTTC. Translated, it gives CASSLNVGYTF.

The chain couples TRBV4-3 to TRBJ2-3; D gene ambiguous. Germline CDR1 and CDR2: LGHNA and YSLEER. The CDR3 runs to 17 residues. Trimming stripped 1 base from V and 1 base from J, with 15 bases between. The CDR3 DNA reads TGCGCCAGCAGCCAAGCTCTGGACGTGCTTGGCACAGATACGCAGTATTTT. Its protein is CASSQALDVLGTDTQYF.

The rearrangement joins TRBV6-6 to TRBJ2-2; 7 bases are a match to TRBD2. The CDR3 contains 14 residues. Trimming removed 2 bases from V and 6 bases from J; junction bases left unmatched: 3. The germline gives CDR1 MNHNY, CDR2 SVGAGI (reference sequence). The DNA for the CDR3 is TGTGCCAGCAGTTACGGGGGGGTCGCCGGGGAGCTGTTTTTT. It yields the protein CASSYGGVAGELFF.

With regard to this clone: Different DNA sequences within this sample yield the same CDR3. The chain joins TRBV5-1 to TRBJ2-3; the D call may be TRBD1 or TRBD2 (5 bases each). Looked up from germline, CDR1 is SGHRS and CDR2 is YFSETQ. Trimming pared 4 bases from V and 1 base from J, leaving 10 bases between. The CDR3 extends over 14 amino acids. In nucleotides, the CDR3 is TGCGCCAGCAGCGGGGGACGAGGCACAGATACGCAGTATTTT. Amino acid sequence: CASSGGRGTDTQYF. The entire variable domain, with the rest obtained from reference TRBV5-1 and TRBJ2-3, is as follows: KAGVTQTPRYLIKTRGQQVTLSCSPISGHRSVSWYQQTPGQGLQFLFEYFSETQRNKGNFPGRFSGRQFSNSRSEMNVSTLELGDSALYLCASSGGRGTDTQYFGPGTRLTVL.

This chain joins TRBV5-1 and TRBJ2-3; TRBD1 matches at 9 bases. CDR3 length equals 15 residues. Per germline, CDR1 SGHRS and CDR2 YFSETQ. V lost 4 bases and J lost 1; bases outside the gene matches: 4. CDR3 sequence: CASSRTGAGTDTQYF. As DNA, the CDR3 is TGCGCCAGCAGCAGGACAGGGGCGGGCACAGATACGCAGTATTTT.

This chain joins TRBV7-9 and TRBJ1-1; D is perhaps TRBD1 (6 bases). This CDR3 contains 12 residues. Germline V gives CDR1 SEHNR, CDR2 FQNEAQ (reference sequence). The V end lost 5 bases, the J end lost 8 bases, and 12 bases lay between the germline ends. CDR3 sequence: CASSSGGLEAFF. The CDR3 bases are TGTGCCAGCAGCAGCGGGGGGCTGGAAGCTTTCTTT.

The V gene is TRBV11-3, the J gene TRBJ1-2; no clear D. The CDR3 runs to 13 residues. Germline V gene data show CDR1 as SGHNT and CDR2 as YENEEA. The V gene lost 4 bases and the J gene lost 5 bases, with 11 bases spanning the gap. As DNA, the CDR3 is TGTGCCAGCAGCTCTCAAACTGCGTATGGCTACACCTTC. It encodes CASSSQTAYGYTF.

The V gene is TRBV11-2, the J gene TRBJ2-7, with 8 bases matching TRBD1. The V gene's germline CDR1 is SGHAT and CDR2 FQNNGV. The CDR3 sequence is 15 residues long. With V trimmed by 0 bases and J by 2 bases, 3 bases remained unmatched. CDR3 bases: TGTGCCAGCAGCTTAGACAGGGGGCGCCCCTACGAGCAGTACTTC. Encoded protein: CASSLDRGRPYEQYF.

This sequence joins TRBV4-3 and TRBJ2-7; D is perhaps TRBD1 or TRBD2 (7 bases each). There are 17 residues in the CDR3. Germline values: CDR1 LGHNA, CDR2 YSLEER. The V end was cut by 3 bases, the J end by 3 bases, with 21 bases between. The DNA for the CDR3 is TGCGCCAGCAGCCAGCACCTAGGGGGGGACAGCATCTACGAGCAGTACTTC. It yields the protein CASSQHLGGDSIYEQYF.

This rearrangement joins TRBV25-1 to TRBJ1-1; D is uncertain. CDR1 is MGHDK, CDR2 SYGVNS, per germline. The CDR3 is 15 residues long. V was shortened by 3 bases and J by 1 base, with 12 bases between the two germline ends. DNA for the CDR3: TGTGCCAGCAGTGAGTCTGGACGGGGGAACACTGAAGCTTTCTTT. Translating it yields CASSESGRGNTEAFF.